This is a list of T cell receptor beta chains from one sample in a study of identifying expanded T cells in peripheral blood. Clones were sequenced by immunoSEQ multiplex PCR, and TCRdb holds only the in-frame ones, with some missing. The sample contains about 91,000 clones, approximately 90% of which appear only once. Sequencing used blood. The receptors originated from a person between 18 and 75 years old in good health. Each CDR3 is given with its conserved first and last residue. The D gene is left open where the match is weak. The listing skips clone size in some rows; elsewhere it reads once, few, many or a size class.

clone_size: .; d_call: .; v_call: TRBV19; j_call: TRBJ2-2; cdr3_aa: CASSVNREPGELFF; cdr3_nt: TGTGCCAGTAGTGTCAACAGGGAGCCCGGGGAGCTGTTTTTT
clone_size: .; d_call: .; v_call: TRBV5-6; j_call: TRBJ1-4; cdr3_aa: CASSLDEAREKLFF; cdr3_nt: TGTGCCAGCAGCTTGGACGAGGCCCGGGAAAAACTGTTTTTT
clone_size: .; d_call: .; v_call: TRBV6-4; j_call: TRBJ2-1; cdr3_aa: CASSDWDRVGHEQFF; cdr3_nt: TGTGCCAGCAGTGACTGGGACCGGGTCGGTCATGAGCAGTTCTTC
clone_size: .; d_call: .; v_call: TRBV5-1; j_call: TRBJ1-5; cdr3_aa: CASSLMGDNQPQHF; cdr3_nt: TGCGCCAGCAGCTTGATGGGGGACAATCAGCCCCAGCATTTT
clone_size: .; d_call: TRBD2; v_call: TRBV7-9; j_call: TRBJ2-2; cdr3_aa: CASSLGTSGTNTGELFF; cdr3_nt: TGTGCCAGCAGCCTCGGGACTAGCGGAACGAACACCGGGGAGCTGTTTTTT
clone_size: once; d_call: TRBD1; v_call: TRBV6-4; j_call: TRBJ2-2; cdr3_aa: CASSDQGTENTGELFF; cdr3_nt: TGTGCCAGCAGTGATCAGGGGACAGAGAACACCGGGGAGCTGTTTTTT
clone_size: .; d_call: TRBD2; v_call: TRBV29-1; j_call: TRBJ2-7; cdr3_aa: CSVEAGGSLGQYF; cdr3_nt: TGCAGCGTTGAAGCCGGCGGGAGCCTCGGGCAGTACTTC
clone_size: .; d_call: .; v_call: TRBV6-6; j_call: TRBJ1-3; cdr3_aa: CASSPGPSFSGNTIYF; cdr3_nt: TGTGCCAGCAGTCCGGGACCCTCTTTTTCTGGAAACACCATATATTTT
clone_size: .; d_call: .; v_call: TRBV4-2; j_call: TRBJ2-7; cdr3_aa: CASTLNRESSVSYEQYF; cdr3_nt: TGTGCCAGCACCCTCAATAGGGAGTCTAGCGTCTCCTACGAGCAGTACTTC
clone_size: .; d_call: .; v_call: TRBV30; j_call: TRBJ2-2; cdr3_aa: CAWSVLVTSVGIGELFF; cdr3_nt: TGTGCCTGGAGTGTACTAGTTACTTCGGTGGGGATCGGGGAGCTGTTTTTT
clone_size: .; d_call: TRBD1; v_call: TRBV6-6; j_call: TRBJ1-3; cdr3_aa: CASSRGGLGNTIYF; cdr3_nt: TGTGCCAGCAGCCGAGGGGGCCTTGGAAACACCATATATTTT